What follows are 14 T cell receptor beta chains derived from one specimen sequenced in a study of blood T cell repertoires in COVID-19. Sequencing used immunoSEQ multiplex PCR; TCRdb keeps in-frame clones, though not all of them. The data show about 170,000 clones, about nine tenths seen once. Material: peripheral blood. Source of these receptors: a woman aged 55-70 years with COVID-19, enrolled during active disease.

The V and J genes are TRBV7-9 and TRBJ1-1, with D possibly being TRBD1 (6 bases). The V end lost 5 bases, the J end lost 0 bases, and 10 bases lay between the germline ends. CDR1 and CDR2 from the germline V gene are SEHNR and FQNEAQ (reference sequence). The CDR3 has 14 amino acids. In DNA form, the CDR3 reads TGTGCCAGCAGCCGGGGGGGGCTGAACACTGAAGCTTTCTTT. Translated, it gives CASSRGGLNTEAFF. Supplemented by reference TRBV7-9 and TRBJ1-1, the full variable domain reads DTGVSQNPRHKITKRGQNVTFRCDPISEHNRLYWYRQTLGQGPEFLTYFQNEAQLEKSRLLSDRFSAERPKGSFSTLEIQRTEQGDSAMYLCASSRGGLNTEAFFGQGTRLTVV.

This rearrangement joins TRBV27 to TRBJ2-3, with D possibly being TRBD1 (6 bases). Germline lookup yields CDR1 MNHEY and CDR2 SMNVEV (reference sequence). This CDR3 has 16 residues. The germline V and J ends were trimmed by 3 bases and 0 bases, with 13 bases remaining between them. This CDR3 reads CASSLQPGESTDTQYF. As DNA, the CDR3 is TGTGCCAGCAGTTTGCAACCAGGGGAAAGCACAGATACGCAGTATTTT.

The J gene is TRBJ1-1, the V gene TRBV18; 8 nucleotides agree with TRBD1. Germline CDR1 KGHSH, CDR2 LQKENI. There are 16 residues in the CDR3. The J segment lost 1 base and the V segment lost 1 base, leaving 5 bases of the junction unmatched. CDR3 amino acids: CASSPRGQGSNTEAFF. Written as DNA, the CDR3 is TGTGCCAGCTCACCACGAGGACAGGGATCGAACACTGAAGCTTTCTTT.

The chain joins TRBV3-1 (or the pseudogene TRBV3-2) to TRBJ2-2, with 8 bases matching TRBD2. The junction had 8 bases not matched to a gene; V was cut back by 6 bases and J by 2 bases. From germline, CDR1 is LGHDT and CDR2 YNNKEL (reference sequence). This CDR3 has 16 residues. DNA of the CDR3: TGTGCCAGCAGTAGACTGACTAGCGAAAACACCGGGGAGCTGTTTTTT. Amino acid sequence: CASSRLTSENTGELFF.

This sequence joins TRBV6-6 and TRBJ2-7; 13 bases align to TRBD2. This CDR3 region has 13 residues. Trimming at V came to 10 bases and at J to 4 bases, leaving 4 bases not matched to a gene. Germline CDR1 and CDR2: MNHNY and SVGAGI (reference sequence). The CDR3 nucleotides read TGTGCCACCCTACTAGCGGGAGGGTACGAGCAGTACTTC. Translated, it gives CATLLAGGYEQYF.

This clone occurred once. J is TRBJ1-5 and V is TRBV4-1, with D possibly matching TRBD1 (5 bases). V shed 5 bases and J shed 2 bases, with 13 bases lying between them. This CDR3 region has 15 residues. Looked up from germline, CDR1 is MGHRA and CDR2 is YSYEKL. Here the CDR3 DNA reads TGCGCCAGCAGCATAAGGGGTGTAGGCAATCAGCCCCAGCATTTT. It is translated as CASSIRGVGNQPQHF.

V is TRBV18 and J is TRBJ2-4; 7 bases match TRBD1. After removal of 3 bases from V and 6 bases from J, the junction contained 8 bases not matched to a gene. Germline CDR1 is KGHSH and CDR2 is LQKENI. The CDR3 runs to 15 residues. CDR3 loop: CASSPSGRGLNIQYF. The CDR3 coding sequence is TGTGCCAGCTCACCGAGCGGCAGGGGGTTAAACATTCAGTACTTC.

V gene TRBV5-4 combines with J gene TRBJ2-5, with 12 nucleotides matching TRBD2. V was pared by 4 bases and J by 5 bases, with 6 bases of the junction left unmatched. From germline, CDR1 is SGHNT and CDR2 YYREEE (reference sequence). CDR3 size: 15 residues. CDR3 bases: TGTGCCAGCAGCCCGACTAGCGGGAGTTTGGAGACCCAGTACTTC. Translation gives CASSPTSGSLETQYF.

This chain links TRBV6-6 with TRBJ2-2, with a possible D match to TRBD1 (5 bases). V lost 7 bases and J 2 bases, leaving 17 bases between the germline ends. CDR3 length: 16 amino acids. CDR1 is MNHNY, CDR2 SVGAGI, per germline (reference sequence). Here the CDR3 reads CASTRSWGENTGELFF. The CDR3 DNA reads as TGTGCCAGCACTCGATCCTGGGGCGAAAACACCGGGGAGCTGTTTTTT.

The chain uses TRBV18 and TRBJ2-1, with 10 bases matching TRBD2. The germline CDR1 and CDR2 sequences are KGHSH and LQKENI. Trimming cost V 2 bases and J 8 bases; bases outside gene matches: 21. The CDR3 has 20 residues. CDR3 sequence (DNA): TGTGCCAGCTCACCAAAGCGGACCGGGACTAGCGACTCAAGGCCCGATGAGCAGTTCTTC. It codes for CASSPKRTGTSDSRPDEQFF.

The table lists this clone with a count of one. The chain has TRBV6-6 and TRBJ2-5; TRBD1 matches at 9 bases. This CDR3 has 15 residues. After removal of 7 bases from V and 2 bases from J, the junction contained 8 bases not matched to a gene. In germline, CDR1 is MNHNY, CDR2 SVGAGI (reference sequence). In DNA, the CDR3 is TGTGCCAGCAAGGGGGACAGGGCCTATCAAGAGACCCAGTACTTC. It translates to CASKGDRAYQETQYF.

The gene calls are TRBV6-5 and TRBJ1-5, with TRBD1 matching 7 bases. CDR1 and CDR2 from the germline V gene are MNHEY and SVGAGI. The CDR3 covers 15 residues. The V segment lost 2 bases and the J segment 9 bases; nucleotides outside the gene matches: 10. CDR3 bases: TGTGCCAGCAGTTACGGCAGCAGGGGGTCTTGGCCCCAGCATTTT. Translating it yields CASSYGSRGSWPQHF.

The chain combines TRBV5-1 with TRBJ1-2, with 7 bases fitting TRBD1. Losses at the gene ends were 1 base for V and 1 base for J; bases not matched to a gene: 13. The CDR3 is made up of 18 amino acids. CDR1 is SGHRS, CDR2 YFSETQ, per germline. The CDR3 bases are TGCGCCAGCAGCTTGATCGGACCCAAACAGGGGATTAACTATGGCTACACCTTC. It encodes CASSLIGPKQGINYGYTF. Based on the CDR3 plus reference TRBV5-1 and TRBJ1-2, the full variable domain is KAGVTQTPRYLIKTRGQQVTLSCSPISGHRSVSWYQQTPGQGLQFLFEYFSETQRNKGNFPGRFSGRQFSNSRSEMNVSTLELGDSALYLCASSLIGPKQGINYGYTFGSGTRLTVV.

The chain uses TRBV24-1 and TRBJ1-5; D remains ambiguous. V lost 3 bases, J lost 0 bases, and 8 bases lay in between. The CDR3 is made up of 15 amino acids. CDR1 and CDR2 from the germline V gene are KGHDR and SFDVKD. This CDR3 reads CATSDTEYSNQPQHF. As DNA, the CDR3 is TGTGCCACCAGTGATACTGAGTATAGCAATCAGCCCCAGCATTTT.